A selection of T cell receptor beta chains follows, all from one sample in a study of shared clonotypes between healthy human individuals. TCRdb's table, derived via immunoSEQ multiplex PCR, lists solely in-frame clones and lacks some. The sample lists around 1.4 million clones; around 98.5% were seen once. The sequenced sample consisted of naive CD4+ T cells sorted from blood. Every receptor here comes from a man aged 25-40 years in good health. Each CDR3 is given with its conserved first and last residue. A D gene is named only where the DNA matches it firmly. Not all rows give a size; the values are once, few, many and, for expanded clones, a class.

j_call: TRBJ2-7
cdr3_length: 13
clone_size: .
v_call: TRBV28
d_call: .
cdr3_aa: CASSLRQIYEQYF
cdr3_nt: TGTGCCAGCAGTTTAAGACAAATCTACGAGCAGTACTTC

j_call: TRBJ2-2
cdr3_length: 15
clone_size: .
v_call: TRBV25-1
d_call: TRBD2
cdr3_aa: CASQGLAGNTGELFF
cdr3_nt: TGTGCCAGCCAAGGACTAGCGGGAAACACCGGGGAGCTGTTTTTT

j_call: TRBJ2-3
cdr3_length: 14
clone_size: .
v_call: TRBV7-6
d_call: .
cdr3_aa: CASSPDPTGDTQYF
cdr3_nt: TGTGCCAGCAGCCCGGACCCTACCGGAGATACGCAGTATTTT

j_call: TRBJ1-1
cdr3_length: 13
clone_size: .
v_call: TRBV10-1
d_call: TRBD1
cdr3_aa: CASRETGISEAFF
cdr3_nt: TGCGCCAGCAGGGAGACAGGGATCTCTGAAGCTTTCTTT

j_call: TRBJ1-1
cdr3_length: 14
clone_size: .
v_call: TRBV7-2
d_call: .
cdr3_aa: CASSQRTEGTEAFF
cdr3_nt: TGTGCCAGCAGCCAACGGACTGAGGGGACTGAAGCTTTCTTT

j_call: TRBJ1-4
cdr3_length: 16
clone_size: .
v_call: TRBV15
d_call: .
cdr3_aa: CATSRGRPGAYEKLFF
cdr3_nt: TGTGCCACCAGCAGAGGTCGGCCCGGGGCCTATGAAAAACTGTTTTTT

j_call: TRBJ2-7
cdr3_length: 12
clone_size: few
v_call: TRBV28
d_call: .
cdr3_aa: CASSPNSYEQYF
cdr3_nt: TGTGCCAGCAGTCCTAACTCCTACGAGCAGTACTTC

j_call: TRBJ2-2
cdr3_length: 15
clone_size: .
v_call: TRBV2
d_call: .
cdr3_aa: CASSLKTGNTGELFF
cdr3_nt: TGTGCCAGCAGTCTAAAGACAGGAAACACCGGGGAGCTGTTTTTT

j_call: TRBJ1-2
cdr3_length: 17
clone_size: .
v_call: TRBV7-2
d_call: .
cdr3_aa: CASRSRAGSSLSYGYTF
cdr3_nt: TGTGCCAGCAGGTCGAGGGCAGGGTCTTCGCTCAGCTATGGCTACACCTTC

j_call: TRBJ2-2
cdr3_length: 16
clone_size: .
v_call: TRBV18
d_call: .
cdr3_aa: CASSPLVAGADGELFF
cdr3_nt: TGTGCCAGCTCACCACTCGTGGCGGGGGCGGACGGGGAGCTGTTTTTT

j_call: TRBJ2-7
cdr3_length: 13
clone_size: .
v_call: TRBV6-5
d_call: TRBD1
cdr3_aa: CASSPRDSSEQYF
cdr3_nt: TGTGCCAGCAGTCCCCGGGACAGCAGCGAGCAGTACTTC

j_call: TRBJ2-1
cdr3_length: 15
clone_size: .
v_call: TRBV4-1
d_call: TRBD2
cdr3_aa: CASSQGEREFDEQFF
cdr3_nt: TGCGCCAGCAGCCAAGGGGAGCGGGAGTTCGATGAGCAGTTCTTC

j_call: TRBJ2-7
cdr3_length: 16
clone_size: .
v_call: TRBV2
d_call: TRBD1
cdr3_aa: CASSYSTGQGIYEQYF
cdr3_nt: TGTGCCAGCAGCTATTCAACGGGACAGGGAATCTACGAGCAGTACTTC

j_call: TRBJ1-5
cdr3_length: 19
clone_size: once
v_call: TRBV19
d_call: TRBD1
cdr3_aa: CASRTVGQGAASSNQPQHF
cdr3_nt: TGTGCCAGTAGGACCGTTGGACAGGGGGCTGCTAGTAGCAATCAGCCCCAGCATTTT

j_call: TRBJ2-1
cdr3_length: 15
clone_size: .
v_call: TRBV6-1
d_call: TRBD1
cdr3_aa: CASIPGTGSYNEQFF
cdr3_nt: TGTGCCAGCATTCCCGGGACAGGGTCCTACAATGAGCAGTTCTTC

j_call: TRBJ2-5
cdr3_length: 13
clone_size: .
v_call: TRBV2
d_call: TRBD1
cdr3_aa: CASSLRGRETQYF
cdr3_nt: TGTGCCAGCAGTCTAAGGGGGCGAGAGACCCAGTACTTC

j_call: TRBJ2-4
cdr3_length: 15
clone_size: .
v_call: TRBV18
d_call: .
cdr3_aa: CASSPPDIAKNIQYF
cdr3_nt: TGTGCCAGCTCACCACCAGATATAGCCAAAAACATTCAGTACTTC

j_call: TRBJ1-2
cdr3_length: 13
clone_size: .
v_call: TRBV28
d_call: TRBD1
cdr3_aa: CASRLDRDYGYTF
cdr3_nt: TGTGCCAGCAGACTGGACAGGGACTATGGCTACACCTTC

j_call: TRBJ2-7
cdr3_length: 14
clone_size: .
v_call: TRBV29-1
d_call: TRBD2
cdr3_aa: CSVVAGGSSYEQYF
cdr3_nt: TGCAGCGTTGTGGCGGGGGGAAGCTCCTACGAGCAGTACTTC

j_call: TRBJ2-1
cdr3_length: 15
clone_size: .
v_call: TRBV6-6
d_call: .
cdr3_aa: CASSLGDLSYNEQFF
cdr3_nt: TGTGCCAGCTCCTTAGGGGACCTATCCTACAATGAGCAGTTCTTC

j_call: TRBJ2-7
cdr3_length: 15
clone_size: .
v_call: TRBV7-9
d_call: .
cdr3_aa: CASSRRGGPSYEQYF
cdr3_nt: TGTGCCAGCAGCCGGAGGGGGGGCCCCTCCTACGAGCAGTACTTC

j_call: TRBJ1-2
cdr3_length: 14
clone_size: once
v_call: TRBV11-2
d_call: TRBD1
cdr3_aa: CASSPPGTGHGYTF
cdr3_nt: TGTGCCAGCAGCCCCCCCGGGACAGGGCATGGCTACACCTTC

j_call: TRBJ2-1
cdr3_length: 11
clone_size: .
v_call: TRBV10-3
d_call: .
cdr3_aa: CAISEFNEQFF
cdr3_nt: TGTGCCATCAGTGAATTCAATGAGCAGTTCTTC

j_call: TRBJ2-3
cdr3_length: 14
clone_size: .
v_call: TRBV9
d_call: TRBD2
cdr3_aa: CASSVGLDTDTQYF
cdr3_nt: TGTGCCAGCAGCGTCGGACTAGACACAGATACGCAGTATTTT

j_call: TRBJ2-7
cdr3_length: 13
clone_size: .
v_call: TRBV10-3
d_call: TRBD2
cdr3_aa: CATSGRSSYEQYF
cdr3_nt: TGTGCCACTAGCGGGAGGAGCTCCTACGAGCAGTACTTC

j_call: TRBJ1-2
cdr3_length: 13
clone_size: .
v_call: TRBV2
d_call: .
cdr3_aa: CASTARVGDGYTF
cdr3_nt: TGTGCCAGCACGGCCAGGGTTGGGGATGGCTACACCTTC

j_call: TRBJ1-1
cdr3_length: 14
clone_size: .
v_call: TRBV6-1
d_call: .
cdr3_aa: CASNRPGVNTEAFF
cdr3_nt: TGTGCCAGCAACCGCCCGGGGGTGAACACTGAAGCTTTCTTT

j_call: TRBJ2-7
cdr3_length: 14
clone_size: .
v_call: TRBV28
d_call: .
cdr3_aa: CASSNGGRTYEQYF
cdr3_nt: TGTGCCAGCAGCAACGGAGGGAGGACCTACGAGCAGTACTTC

j_call: TRBJ2-2
cdr3_length: 15
clone_size: .
v_call: TRBV7-2
d_call: .
cdr3_aa: CASSVGGANTGELFF
cdr3_nt: TGTGCCAGCAGTGTGGGGGGAGCGAACACCGGGGAGCTGTTTTTT

j_call: TRBJ2-3
cdr3_length: 12
clone_size: .
v_call: TRBV6-5
d_call: .
cdr3_aa: CAAGRFPDTQYF
cdr3_nt: TGTGCCGCAGGGAGGTTCCCAGATACGCAGTATTTT

j_call: TRBJ2-3
cdr3_length: 16
clone_size: .
v_call: TRBV7-8
d_call: .
cdr3_aa: CASSLAQGTTTDTQYF
cdr3_nt: TGTGCCAGCAGCTTAGCGCAGGGGACCACGACAGATACGCAGTATTTT

j_call: TRBJ1-2
cdr3_length: 14
clone_size: .
v_call: TRBV5-1
d_call: TRBD1
cdr3_aa: CASSQGQGFYGYTF
cdr3_nt: TGCGCCAGCAGCCAGGGACAGGGATTCTATGGCTACACCTTC

j_call: TRBJ1-4
cdr3_length: 16
clone_size: .
v_call: TRBV15
d_call: .
cdr3_aa: CATSRDHPRTNEKLFF
cdr3_nt: TGTGCCACCAGCAGAGATCACCCCCGAACGAATGAAAAACTGTTTTTT

j_call: TRBJ2-1
cdr3_length: 15
clone_size: .
v_call: TRBV19
d_call: .
cdr3_aa: CASSKAVGSYNEQFF
cdr3_nt: TGTGCCAGTAGTAAGGCAGTGGGATCCTACAATGAGCAGTTCTTC